This TCR beta chain was recovered during a study of regulatory T cells in long-lasting Graves disease. Building the TCR beta libraries relied on iRepertoire HTBI primers, and CDR3 regions underwent Arm-PCR. TCRdb passed the multiplex PCR reads through MiXCR, listing each CDR3 protein once. This sample has 400,000 to 550,000 distinct CDR3 sequences, with 14% to 15% found just once. Regarding time point: newly diagnosed GD, antithyroid drugs for less than 3 months. The TCR library used RNA extracted from PBMCs. Trimming cost V 3 bases and J 6 bases; bases outside gene matches: 9. The CDR3 is made up of 15 amino acids. The germline gives CDR1 SGHRS, CDR2 YFSETQ. This sample also appeared in a second study, on T cells in Graves' hyperthyroidism and ophthalmopathy. In that study: An initial round of RT-PCR targeting the TCR CDR3 relied on the HTBI primer set. Ophthalmopathy cases were set apart from stable hyperthyroidism by a 13 V-J model.

The genes are TRBV5-1 and TRBJ2-7; 10 nucleotides line up with TRBD1. The sample consisted of peripheral blood mononuclear cells (PBMCs), taken at new diagnosis, from a patient treated with antithyroid drugs. The receptor was derived from a woman in her twenties or thirties with Graves disease. The CDR3 DNA is TGCGCCAGCAGCTCAGACAGGGGGCCAGCTAGCGAGCAGTACTTC. Protein: CASSSDRGPASEQYF. The complete variable domain, with remaining parts taken from reference TRBV5-1 and TRBJ2-7, reads KAGVTQTPRYLIKTRGQQVTLSCSPISGHRSVSWYQQTPGQGLQFLFEYFSETQRNKGNFPGRFSGRQFSNSRSEMNVSTLELGDSALYLCASSSDRGPASEQYFGPGTRLTVT.